The clone carrying this T cell receptor (beta chain) was observed many times. Its antigen is not known. Read data end 3 residues before the CDR3 end; the end is taken from the germline J gene. The entry originates in a study of T cell clonality in common variable immunodeficiency. Study observations and caveats: Reportedly, TCR beta sequences from common variable immunodeficiency showed fewer deletions and N-nucleotide insertions. Links between repertoire features and CVID complications were heterogeneity-limited.

Most patients and controls had Caucasian heritage. Sequencing input was equivalent genomic DNA from CVID and controls. Sequencing was performed with immunoSEQ multiplex PCR; in TCRdb, only in-frame clones are kept and a portion is missing. Listed here are fewer than 40,000 clones without any singletons, the top ten holding roughly 5.6%. CDR1 and CDR2 (germline): SGHDN, FVKESK. This CDR3 region has 15 residues. Trimming removed 4 bases at V and 6 bases at J, with 16 bases between. The chain recombines TRBV14 with TRBJ2-1; D is uncertain. Sequencing was performed on peripheral blood mononuclear cells. The source of this sequence is a human donor with common variable immunodeficiency. The CDR3 sequence is CASSPRTALLNEQFF. CDR3 bases read: TGTGCCAGCAGCCCCCGAACAGCCCTACTCAATGAG.